Included here is one T cell receptor (beta chain) sequence, with context. This sample was taken from a study of blood T cell repertoires in COVID-19. At the level of the study: The origin of the acute and convalescent COVID-19 samples was the United States, Italy and Spain. The cDNA or gDNA used as material had been derived from T cells, B-cell-depleted T cells, or PBMCs.

Per the original methods: Reference gene primer amplification in the assay estimated nucleated cell counts. Only in-frame clones appear in the TCRdb table, and some are missing; sequencing was by immunoSEQ multiplex PCR. V and J calls and clone size are as listed in that table; D and trimming were resolved from the DNA. The table includes over 25,000 clones, around 86% detected once. Germline V gene sequence: CDR1 MNHEY, CDR2 SVGAGI. Trimming removed 3 bases from V and 1 base from J, with 6 bases in between. This CDR3 is 13 amino acids long. The sequencing sample was made of peripheral blood. The V call is TRBV6-5, the J call TRBJ1-1; D unclear. This sequence was found in a woman aged 60-75 years with active COVID-19. In nucleotides, the CDR3 is TGTGCCAGCAGTTATCGGGGGAACACTGAAGCTTTCTTT. Amino acid sequence: CASSYRGNTEAFF.